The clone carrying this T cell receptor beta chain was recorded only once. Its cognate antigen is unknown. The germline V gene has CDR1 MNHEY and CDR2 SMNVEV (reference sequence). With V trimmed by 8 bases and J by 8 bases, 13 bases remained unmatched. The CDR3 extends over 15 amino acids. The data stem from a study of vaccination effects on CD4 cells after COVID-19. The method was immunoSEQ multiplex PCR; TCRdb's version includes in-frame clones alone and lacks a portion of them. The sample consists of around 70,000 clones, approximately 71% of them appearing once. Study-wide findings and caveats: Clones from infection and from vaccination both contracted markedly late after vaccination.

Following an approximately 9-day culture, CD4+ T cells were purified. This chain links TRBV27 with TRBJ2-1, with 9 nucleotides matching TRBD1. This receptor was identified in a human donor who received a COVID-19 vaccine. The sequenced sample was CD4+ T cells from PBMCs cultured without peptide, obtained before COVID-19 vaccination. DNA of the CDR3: TGTGCCAGCGTTAGGGACAGGGTGACCCAGGATGAGCAGTTCTTC. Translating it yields CASVRDRVTQDEQFF.